The clone carrying this T cell receptor beta chain has only one observation. Its specificity is unknown. This specimen comes from a study of T cell responses to AZD1222 COVID-19 vaccine. Broader study findings: Spike-specific TCR breadth and depth rose after two AZD1222 doses. Possibly, clonal diversity was underestimated; donors were largely white British and included more females. Across the whole spike, CD4 TCRs peaked at regions 160-218 and 743-854.

Losses at the gene ends were 5 bases for V and 4 bases for J; bases not matched to a gene: 14. The CDR3 runs 16 residues. In germline, CDR1 is MNHEY, CDR2 SMNVEV (reference sequence). Using immunoSEQ multiplex PCR, the repertoire was profiled, and TCRdb retains in-frame clones only, with some absent. The sample holds 150,000 or so clones; approximately 91% are singletons and the top ten take 3.5% to 4%. This TCR was recovered from an adult who received the AZD1222 COVID-19 vaccine. Sequencing used peripheral blood, obtained 28 days after the second AZD1222 dose. This sequence joins TRBV27 and TRBJ2-7, with 7 bases fitting TRBD1. The CDR3 is CASSTTTGPSVYEQYF. DNA of the CDR3: TGTGCCAGCAGTACAACGACAGGGCCGTCCGTTTACGAGCAGTACTTC.